This section outlines one TCR beta chain sequence together with its context. Its target is unknown. Looked up from germline, CDR1 is SQVTM and CDR2 is ANQGSEA. This CDR3 spans 13 amino acids. With V trimmed by 7 bases and J by 4 bases, 9 bases remained unmatched. This sample was included in a study of T cell responses to AZD1222 COVID-19 vaccine. Study findings and constraints: Clonal diversity was possibly underestimated; the donors were predominantly white British and more often female. Baseline serology detected seropositivity in only a handful of AZD1222 recipients.

Clones were read by immunoSEQ multiplex PCR, and TCRdb kept only the in-frame ones, dropping some. The repertoire holds 100,000 to 150,000 clones, with around 87% as singletons. This receptor was obtained from an adult in good health. Sample: peripheral blood, taken on day 0 of AZD1222 vaccination. The chain uses TRBV29-1 and TRBJ2-5, with TRBD2 identical over 7 bases. CDR3 nucleotide sequence: TGCAGCGCAACCGGGACTATGCGAGAGACCCAGTACTTC. The encoded protein is CSATGTMRETQYF.